This T cell receptor beta chain derives from a study of cytomegalovirus exposure and HLA in healthy donors. On the study more broadly: Around 77% of 398 genotyped donors fell in the Caucasian-associated ancestry cluster.

Findings and limits, study-wide: When the data were analyzed later, several of the most significant clusters appeared to be linked to common viral pathogens.

The CDR3 spans 15 residues. V was clipped by 3 bases and J by 4 bases; unmatched bases: 6. Germline lookup yields CDR1 SGHRS and CDR2 YFSETQ. 13 Jbeta primers and 60 Vbeta primers were used for the PCR. Profiling relied on immunoSEQ multiplex PCR, and the TCRdb table lists in-frame clones only, not all of them. The table has about 140,000 clones, approximately 70% seen once. Likely unrecorded immune exposures existed in these nominally healthy donors. This clone was detected only a few times. Antigen specificity is unknown. The clonotype was recovered from a woman between 35 and 50 years old in good health and CMV-seronegative. J is TRBJ2-2 and V is TRBV5-1, with 7 bases matching TRBD1. Material for sequencing was PBMCs. This CDR3 is CASSSEHRGTGELFF. DNA of the CDR3: TGCGCCAGCAGCTCCGAGCACAGGGGCACCGGGGAGCTGTTTTTT.